Listed here is a single TCR beta chain. This specimen belongs to a study of blood T cell repertoires in COVID-19. On the study more broadly: There were acute and convalescent COVID-19 samples, and they came from the United States, Italy and Spain.

Authors' processing steps: Reference gene primers were amplified, and this amplification served to estimate nucleated cell counts. Sequenced by immunoSEQ multiplex PCR; TCRdb stores in-frame clones only, minus some. That table gives V, J and clone size, and the DNA gave D and trimming. Counted here are about 190,000 clones, approximately 88% occurring once; the ten biggest clones make up under 4%. Categorization into cohorts depended on clinical history that participants reported. Donors in Cohort 3 counted as recovered after two negative PCRs, clearance, or symptom resolution. CDR3 length equals 14 residues. The germline V gene has CDR1 SGHVS and CDR2 FQNEAQ. J gave up 4 bases and V 8 bases, and 7 bases lay outside the gene matches.

The sequenced sample consisted of PBMCs or T cells enriched from blood (not recorded which). The receptor was isolated from a woman in her twenties or thirties who had recovered from COVID-19. The chain couples TRBV7-8 to TRBJ2-3, with TRBD1 identical over 9 bases. The CDR3 nucleotides are TGTGCCAGCCGGCACAGGGGGCGCCCAGATACGCAGTATTTT. It encodes CASRHRGRPDTQYF. The full variable domain, completed using reference TRBV7-8 and TRBJ2-3, is GAGVSQSPRYKVAKRGQDVALRCDPISGHVSLFWYQQALGQGPEFLTYFQNEAQLDKSGLPSDRFFAERPEGSVSTLKIQRTQQEDSAVYLCASRHRGRPDTQYFGPGTRLTVL.